The 25 T cell receptor beta chains below all came from one sample that was sequenced in a study of blood T cell repertoires in COVID-19. Produced via immunoSEQ multiplex PCR; TCRdb's table is partial and in-frame only. This sample carries roughly 230,000 clones, 89% of them seen once, and the ten largest clones take 4% to 5%. Material: peripheral blood. These receptors were collected from a woman aged 40 to 50 who had recovered from COVID-19.

The chain is built from TRBV10-3 and TRBJ2-7; D might be TRBD2 (6 bases). The V gene's germline CDR1 is ENHRY and CDR2 SYGVKD. This CDR3 has 13 residues. Trimming left V 6 bases short and J 7 bases short, with 16 bases between. The CDR3 nucleotides read TGTGCCATCAGCCCCGGGAGTTTGGGGGAGCAGTACGTC. This translates into CAISPGSLGEQYV.

Only one count was recorded for this clone. The chain carries TRBV6-5 and TRBJ2-3, with D tentatively TRBD2 (6 bases). Per the germline V gene, CDR1 is MNHEY and CDR2 is SVGAGI. V lost 4 bases to trimming and J lost 3 bases, with 8 bases between them. This CDR3 contains 13 residues. CDR3 sequence: CASSFSGTDTQYF. DNA of the CDR3: TGTGCCAGCAGTTTTAGCGGTACAGATACGCAGTATTTT.

The rearrangement joins TRBV6-6 to TRBJ2-7, with D possibly being TRBD1 (6 bases). The V gene's germline CDR1 is MNHNY and CDR2 SVGAGI (reference sequence). The CDR3 extends over 12 amino acids. Trimming removed 5 bases at V and 1 base at J, with 6 bases between. CDR3 protein: CASSRGSYEQYV. The DNA for the CDR3 is TGTGCCAGCAGTAGGGGGTCCTACGAGCAGTACGTC.

V gene TRBV5-4 combines with J gene TRBJ1-2; 9 nucleotides agree with TRBD1. CDR1 SGHNT and CDR2 YYREEE come from the germline V gene (reference sequence). V trimming: 2 bases; J trimming: 4 bases; junction bases outside the gene matches: 6. CDR3 length: 15 residues. The CDR3, as DNA: TGTGCCAGCAGCTTCCGGACAGGGGTGTCCTATGGCTACACCTTC. Protein: CASSFRTGVSYGYTF.

The chain recombines TRBV7-9 with TRBJ2-7, with 13 positions matching TRBD2. The CDR3 covers 15 residues. Per germline, CDR1 SEHNR and CDR2 FQNEAQ (reference sequence). V lost 5 bases to trimming and J lost 4 bases; unmatched junction nucleotides: 5. The CDR3: CASSETSGGAYEQYF. The CDR3 DNA sequence: TGTGCCAGCAGCGAAACTAGCGGGGGGGCATACGAGCAGTACTTC.

The chain is built from TRBV19 and TRBJ1-6; no definite D call. Per the germline V gene, CDR1 is LNHDA and CDR2 is SQIVND (reference sequence). Trimming removed 5 bases at V and 7 bases at J, with 12 bases between. This CDR3 has 14 amino acids. The CDR3 is CASSYGFENSPLHF. The CDR3, as DNA: TGTGCCAGTAGTTACGGGTTTGAGAATTCACCCCTCCACTTT.

Details on this clone: Distinct nucleotide sequences in the sample also encode this CDR3. The chain recombines TRBV28 with TRBJ1-2, with 7 bases fitting TRBD1. The junction had 2 bases not matched to a gene; V was cut back by 6 bases and J by 4 bases. CDR3 length equals 12 residues. From germline, CDR1 is MDHEN and CDR2 SYDVKM. The CDR3 protein is CASSWDSYGYTF. The CDR3 coding sequence is TGTGCCAGCAGCTGGGACAGCTATGGCTACACCTTC.

This rearrangement joins TRBV9 to TRBJ1-3; TRBD1 agrees at 12 bases. V shed 0 bases and J 3 bases; nucleotides not matched to a gene: 10. Per the germline V gene, CDR1 is SGDLS and CDR2 is YYNGEE. The CDR3 is 19 amino acids. The CDR3 DNA reads TGTGCCAGCAGCGTAGGGGACAGGGGGCTTGGATTCCTTGGAAACACCATATATTTT. It codes for CASSVGDRGLGFLGNTIYF. Supplemented by reference TRBV9 and TRBJ1-3, the full variable domain reads DSGVTQTPKHLITATGQRVTLRCSPRSGDLSVYWYQQSLDQGLQFLIQYYNGEERAKGNILERFSAQQFPDLHSELNLSSLELGDSALYFCASSVGDRGLGFLGNTIYFGEGSWLTVV.

This clone was observed a few times. The CDR3 sequence: CASSERGLEGARPQHF. For the CDR3, the DNA is TGTGCCAGCAGTGAACGGGGGTTGGAGGGAGCACGGCCCCAGCATTTT. The chain carries TRBV6-1 and TRBJ1-5; possibly TRBD1 for D (5 bases). Germline-derived CDR1 and CDR2 are MNHNS and SASEGT. There are 16 residues in the CDR3. Trimming took off 2 bases at V and 9 bases at J, with 20 bases between the two ends.

V and J are TRBV28 and TRBJ2-7; no clear D. Trimming pared 5 bases from V and 7 bases from J, leaving 9 bases between. This CDR3 has 11 amino acids. Germline lookup yields CDR1 MDHEN and CDR2 SYDVKM. CDR3 loop: CASSPHKEQYF. CDR3 nucleotide sequence: TGTGCCAGCAGTCCCCACAAAGAGCAGTACTTC. Full variable domain (rest looked up from reference TRBV28 and TRBJ2-7): DVKVTQSSRYLVKRTGEKVFLECVQDMDHENMFWYRQDPGLGLRLIYFSYDVKMKEKGDIPEGYSVSREKKERFSLILESASTNQTSMYLCASSPHKEQYFGPGTRLTVT.

This sequence joins TRBV10-3 and TRBJ2-3; 11 nucleotides line up with TRBD2. The germline V gene has CDR1 ENHRY and CDR2 SYGVKD. After removal of 11 bases from V and 6 bases from J, the junction contained 7 bases not matched to a gene. The CDR3 totals 13 residues. The chain's CDR3 is CALASGRTDTQYF. The CDR3 DNA sequence: TGTGCCTTAGCTAGCGGGAGGACCGATACGCAGTATTTT.

The chain uses TRBV19 and TRBJ2-3, with TRBD1 matching 9 bases. J was trimmed by 8 bases and V by 5 bases; bases with no gene match: 17. Germline CDR1 LNHDA, CDR2 SQIVND (reference sequence). The CDR3 spans 17 residues. CDR3 sequence reads: CASSLTTGTGLIVTQYF. Here the CDR3 DNA reads TGTGCCAGTAGTCTCACCACCGGGACAGGGCTCATCGTTACGCAGTATTTT.

The CDR3 region is CASSYQGATYEQYV. The CDR3 bases are TGTGCCAGCAGTTATCAAGGAGCCACCTACGAGCAGTACGTC. The rearrangement joins TRBV6-5 to TRBJ2-7; D gene unclear. Germline lookup yields CDR1 MNHEY and CDR2 SVGAGI. The CDR3 spans 14 residues. Trimming took off 3 bases at V and 2 bases at J, with 11 bases between the two ends.

This clone was detected once. CDR3 DNA: TGCGCCAGCAGCCAAGAGTACGAGCGGCCCTGCCTGTTCTTC. It specifies CASSQEYERPCLFF. The chain is built from TRBV4-3 and TRBJ2-1; D is perhaps TRBD2 (5 bases). V lost 0 bases to trimming and J lost 15 bases, with 18 bases between them. The CDR3 is 14 residues long. Germline V gives CDR1 LGHNA, CDR2 YSLEER.

CDR3 in amino acids: CASSEARSGGPYEQYF. DNA of the CDR3: TGTGCCAGCAGTGAAGCGAGAAGCGGGGGACCCTACGAGCAGTACTTC. The chain combines TRBV6-1 with TRBJ2-7; TRBD2 matches 8 bases. Germline CDR1 reads MNHNS; CDR2 reads SASEGT. The CDR3 has 16 residues. V was clipped by 0 bases and J by 2 bases; unmatched bases: 6.

The chain carries TRBV7-2 and TRBJ1-1, with D hard to call. This CDR3 has 13 amino acids. V lost 2 bases to trimming and J lost 6 bases, with 10 bases between them. Germline CDR1 is SGHTA and CDR2 is FQGNSA. The CDR3 DNA reads TGTGCCAGCAGCTTAACGGGATACGCTGAAGCTTTCTTT. Its translation: CASSLTGYAEAFF.

The genes are TRBV2 and TRBJ2-2, with 8 bases aligning to TRBD1. With V trimmed by 4 bases and J by 1 base, 5 bases remained unmatched. Germline V lookup: CDR1 SNHLY, CDR2 FYNNEI. The CDR3 length is 16 residues. The CDR3 spells CASSGDRGRNTGELFF. CDR3 DNA: TGTGCCAGCAGTGGCGACAGGGGTCGGAACACCGGGGAGCTGTTTTTT.

The rearrangement joins TRBV4-1 to TRBJ2-2; 7 positions agree with TRBD2. Unmatched junction bases numbered 6, after V lost 4 bases and J lost 7 bases. Germline loops: CDR1 MGHRA, CDR2 YSYEKL. CDR3 length: 14 residues. CDR3 bases: TGCGCCAGCAGCCCGTCGAGCGGGGTCGGGGAGCTGTTTTTT. It translates to CASSPSSGVGELFF.

This chain uses TRBV10-1 with TRBJ2-1; 14 bases line up with TRBD2. The junction had 9 bases not matched to a gene; V was cut back by 6 bases and J by 14 bases. There are 14 residues in the CDR3. Germline-derived CDR1 and CDR2 are WNHNN and SYGVQD (reference sequence). CDR3: CASSQGLAGGLKFF. For the CDR3, the DNA is TGCGCCAGCAGCCAAGGACTAGCGGGAGGTCTAAAGTTCTTC.

The rearrangement links TRBV11-2 to TRBJ1-1; D may be TRBD1 (5 bases). There are 14 residues in the CDR3. Germline CDR1 SGHAT, CDR2 FQNNGV. Trimming pared 0 bases from V and 5 bases from J, leaving 10 bases between. The CDR3 DNA reads TGTGCCAGCAGCTTAGATGACAGTCGGACTGAAGCTTTCTTT. It translates to CASSLDDSRTEAFF.

The chain links TRBV15 to TRBJ1-4, with a weak D call TRBD1 (5 bases). Germline CDR1 LNHNV, CDR2 YYDKDF (reference sequence). Trimming removed 3 bases from V and 3 bases from J, with 11 bases in between. This CDR3 contains 15 residues. CDR3 amino acids: CATSRGLSPNEKLFF. The CDR3 DNA reads as TGTGCCACCAGCAGGGGACTATCCCCTAATGAAAAACTGTTTTTT.

This sequence joins TRBV12-5 and TRBJ2-5; no firm D call. Germline V gives CDR1 LGHNT, CDR2 FRNRAP. V lost 5 bases, J lost 6 bases, and 7 bases lay in between. The CDR3 totals 11 residues. The CDR3 DNA sequence: TGTGCTAGTGGTCCCCATCAGACCCAGTACTTC. It is translated as CASGPHQTQYF.

J is TRBJ2-4 and V is TRBV2; D possibly corresponds to TRBD2 (6 bases). Germline V gene lookup returns CDR1 SNHLY and CDR2 FYNNEI. The CDR3 loop spans 13 amino acids. Deletions cut 3 bases from V and 15 bases from J, with 18 bases between. The CDR3 sequence is CASSEQTAGTWYF. CDR3 DNA sequence: TGTGCCAGCAGTGAGCAAACCGCCGGGACTTGGTACTTC. The full variable domain, rest sourced from reference TRBV2 and TRBJ2-4, is EPEVTQTPSHQVTQMGQEVILRCVPISNHLYFYWYRQILGQKVEFLVSFYNNEISEKSEIFDDQFSVERPDGSNFTLKIRSTKLEDSAMYFCASSEQTAGTWYFGAGTRLSVL.

Concerning this clone itself: Additional DNA sequences in this sample encode the identical CDR3. J is TRBJ2-7 and V is TRBV12-3 or TRBV12-4; perhaps TRBD1 as D (5 bases). The CDR3 is 13 residues long. V dropped 1 base and J dropped 2 bases, with 6 bases sitting between them. The CDR3 region is CASSLGQTYEQYV. In DNA form, the CDR3 reads TGTGCCAGCAGTTTAGGACAGACCTACGAGCAGTACGTC.

The V and J genes are TRBV4-1 and TRBJ1-1, with D tentatively TRBD1 (6 bases). This CDR3 is 14 amino acids long. In germline, CDR1 is MGHRA, CDR2 YSYEKL. Trimming removed 5 bases from V and 3 bases from J, with 13 bases in between. CDR3 region: CASSFPNRDTEAFF. The CDR3 bases are TGCGCCAGCAGCTTCCCGAACAGGGACACTGAAGCTTTCTTT.